The sequence of this T cell receptor beta chain was determined in a study of T-cell memory formation after mild COVID-19. Study conclusions and caveats: Among CD4+ contracting clones, most were CM and EM, and CD8+ ones EMRA. Contracting clones from day 15 to 85 showed balanced CD4/CD8; later expanders favored CD4+.

CDR1 is SGHNT and CDR2 is YYREEE in the germline V gene (reference sequence). V was pared by 4 bases and J by 4 bases, with 17 bases between. The CDR3 totals 15 residues. TCRdb analysed the 5' RACE reads with MiXCR anew, one entry per CDR3 protein. The sample shows about 280,000 distinct CDR3 sequences, roughly 8.2% of them seen only once. This clonotype has ten or more counts. Its antigen is as yet unknown. The sample taken for sequencing was PBMCs or a T cell subset sorted from them (not recorded which). This clonotype originated in a young man who had mild COVID-19 (a few samples of this study predate the infection). Cell type and time point are not known. The chain is built from TRBV5-4 and TRBJ1-2; D gene ambiguous. The CDR3 DNA is TGTGCCAGCAGCGACGGAGGGCTCCTAAGCTATGGCTACACCTTC. Amino acids: CASSDGGLLSYGYTF.